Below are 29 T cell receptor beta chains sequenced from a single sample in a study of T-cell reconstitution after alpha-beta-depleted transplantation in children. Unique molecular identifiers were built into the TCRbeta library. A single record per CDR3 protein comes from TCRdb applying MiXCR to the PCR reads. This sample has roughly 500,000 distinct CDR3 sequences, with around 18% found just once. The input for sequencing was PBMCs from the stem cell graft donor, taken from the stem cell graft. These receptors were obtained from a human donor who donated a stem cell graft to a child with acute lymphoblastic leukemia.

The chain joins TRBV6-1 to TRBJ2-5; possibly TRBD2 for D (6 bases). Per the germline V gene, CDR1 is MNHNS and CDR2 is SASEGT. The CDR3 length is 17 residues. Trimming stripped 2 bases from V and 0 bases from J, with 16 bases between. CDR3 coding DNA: TGTGCCAGCAGTGAATTCCAGGACTATGACCACCAAGAGACCCAGTACTTC. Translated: CASSEFQDYDHQETQYF.

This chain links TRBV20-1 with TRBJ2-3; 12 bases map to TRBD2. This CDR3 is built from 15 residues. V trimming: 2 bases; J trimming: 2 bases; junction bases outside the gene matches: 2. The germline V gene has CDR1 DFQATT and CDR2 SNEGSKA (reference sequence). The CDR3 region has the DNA TGCAGTGCTAGAAGGACTAGCGGGACCACAGATACGCAGTATTTT. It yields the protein CSARRTSGTTDTQYF.

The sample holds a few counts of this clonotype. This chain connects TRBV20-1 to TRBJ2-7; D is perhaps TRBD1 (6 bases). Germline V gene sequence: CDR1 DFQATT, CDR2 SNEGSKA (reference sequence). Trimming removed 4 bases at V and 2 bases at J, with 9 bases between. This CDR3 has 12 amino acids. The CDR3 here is CSATRDTYEQYF. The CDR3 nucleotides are TGCAGTGCTACTCGGGACACCTACGAGCAGTACTTC.

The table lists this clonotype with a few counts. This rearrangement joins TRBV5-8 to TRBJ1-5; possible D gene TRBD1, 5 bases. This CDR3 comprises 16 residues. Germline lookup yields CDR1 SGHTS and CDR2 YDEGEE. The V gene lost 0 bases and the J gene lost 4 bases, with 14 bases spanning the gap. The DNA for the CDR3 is TGTGCCAGCAGCTTGGGTGTAGGGTACAGGAATCAGCCCCAGCATTTT. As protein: CASSLGVGYRNQPQHF.

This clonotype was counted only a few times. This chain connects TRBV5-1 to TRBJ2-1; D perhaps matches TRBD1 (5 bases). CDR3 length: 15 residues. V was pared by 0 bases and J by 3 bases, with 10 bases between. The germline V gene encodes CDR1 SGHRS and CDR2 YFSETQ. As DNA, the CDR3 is TGCGCCAGCAGCTTGGCGACAGCTTACTACAATGAGCAGTTCTTC. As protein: CASSLATAYYNEQFF. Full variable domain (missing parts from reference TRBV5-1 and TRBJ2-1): KAGVTQTPRYLIKTRGQQVTLSCSPISGHRSVSWYQQTPGQGLQFLFEYFSETQRNKGNFPGRFSGRQFSNSRSEMNVSTLELGDSALYLCASSLATAYYNEQFFGPGTRLTVL.

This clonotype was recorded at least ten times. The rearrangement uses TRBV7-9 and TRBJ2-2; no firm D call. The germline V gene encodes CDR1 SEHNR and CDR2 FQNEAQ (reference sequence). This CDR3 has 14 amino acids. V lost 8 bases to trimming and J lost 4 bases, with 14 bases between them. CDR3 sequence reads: CASSRLTGTGELFF. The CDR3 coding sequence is TGTGCCAGCTCCCGCCTGACGGGCACCGGGGAGCTGTTTTTT. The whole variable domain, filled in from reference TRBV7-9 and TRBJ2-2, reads DTGVSQNPRHKITKRGQNVTFRCDPISEHNRLYWYRQTLGQGPEFLTYFQNEAQLEKSRLLSDRFSAERPKGSFSTLEIQRTEQGDSAMYLCASSRLTGTGELFFGEGSRLTVL.

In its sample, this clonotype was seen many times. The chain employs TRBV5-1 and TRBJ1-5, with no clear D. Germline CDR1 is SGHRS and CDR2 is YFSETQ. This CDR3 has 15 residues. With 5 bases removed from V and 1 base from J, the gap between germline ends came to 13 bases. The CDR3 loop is CASRRSPLSNQPQHF. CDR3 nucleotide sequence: TGCGCCAGCAGACGGTCGCCTCTGAGCAATCAGCCCCAGCATTTT.

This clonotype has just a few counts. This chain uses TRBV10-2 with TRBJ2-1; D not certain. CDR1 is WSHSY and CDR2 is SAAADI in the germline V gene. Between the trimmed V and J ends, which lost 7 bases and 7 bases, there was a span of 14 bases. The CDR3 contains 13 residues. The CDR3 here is CASTLLGGNEQFF. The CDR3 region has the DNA TGCGCCAGCACCTTATTAGGTGGTAATGAGCAGTTCTTC.

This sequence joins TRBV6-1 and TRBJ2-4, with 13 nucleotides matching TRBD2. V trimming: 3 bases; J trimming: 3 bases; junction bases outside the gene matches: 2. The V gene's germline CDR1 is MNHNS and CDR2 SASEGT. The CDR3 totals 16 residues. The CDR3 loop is CASSDGLAGDKNIQYF. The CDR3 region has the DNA TGTGCCAGCAGTGACGGACTAGCGGGGGACAAAAACATTCAGTACTTC.

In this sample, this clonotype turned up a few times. DNA for the CDR3: TGTGCCTTCACTCAGGGGGGCGACCACAATGAGCAGTTCTTC. Translated: CAFTQGGDHNEQFF. V and J are TRBV30 and TRBJ2-1; D is perhaps TRBD1 (7 bases). Per germline, CDR1 GTSNPN and CDR2 SVGIG (reference sequence). V dropped 7 bases and J dropped 5 bases, with 18 bases sitting between them. The CDR3 is 14 residues long.

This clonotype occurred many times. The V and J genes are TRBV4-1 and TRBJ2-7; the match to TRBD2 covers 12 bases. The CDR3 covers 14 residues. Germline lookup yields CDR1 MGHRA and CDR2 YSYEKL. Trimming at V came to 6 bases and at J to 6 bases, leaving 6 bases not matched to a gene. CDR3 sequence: CASSPASGRGEQYF. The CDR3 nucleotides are TGCGCCAGCAGTCCCGCTAGCGGGAGGGGCGAGCAGTACTTC.

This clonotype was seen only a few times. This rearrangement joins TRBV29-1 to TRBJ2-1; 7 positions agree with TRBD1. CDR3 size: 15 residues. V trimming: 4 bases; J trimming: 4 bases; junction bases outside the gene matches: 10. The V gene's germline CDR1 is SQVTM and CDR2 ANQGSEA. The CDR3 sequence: CSVGPGGHPYNEQFF. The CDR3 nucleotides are TGCAGCGTTGGGCCAGGGGGACACCCTTACAATGAGCAGTTCTTC.

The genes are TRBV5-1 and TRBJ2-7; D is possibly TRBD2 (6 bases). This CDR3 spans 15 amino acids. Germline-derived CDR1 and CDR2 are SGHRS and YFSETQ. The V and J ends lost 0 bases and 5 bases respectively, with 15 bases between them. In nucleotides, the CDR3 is TGCGCCAGCAGCTTGGGGGGACTCCTTGGGGACGAGCAGTACTTC. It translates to CASSLGGLLGDEQYF.

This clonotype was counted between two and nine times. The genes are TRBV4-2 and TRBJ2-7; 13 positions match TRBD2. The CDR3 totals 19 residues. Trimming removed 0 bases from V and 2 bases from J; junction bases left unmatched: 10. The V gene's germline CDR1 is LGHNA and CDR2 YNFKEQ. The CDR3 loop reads CASSQEWGLAGLLAYEQYF. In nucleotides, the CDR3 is TGTGCCAGCAGCCAAGAATGGGGACTAGCGGGATTATTGGCCTACGAGCAGTACTTC.

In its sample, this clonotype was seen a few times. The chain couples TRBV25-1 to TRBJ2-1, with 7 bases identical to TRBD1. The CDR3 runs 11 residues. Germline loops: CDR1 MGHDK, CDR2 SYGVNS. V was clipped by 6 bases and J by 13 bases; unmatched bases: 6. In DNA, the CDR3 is TGTGCCAGCAGATTAGACAGGGTCCAGTTCTTC. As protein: CASRLDRVQFF.

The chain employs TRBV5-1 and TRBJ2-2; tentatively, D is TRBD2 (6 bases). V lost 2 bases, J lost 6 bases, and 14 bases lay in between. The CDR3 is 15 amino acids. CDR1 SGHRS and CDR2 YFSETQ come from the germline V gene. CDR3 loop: CASSLELARAGELFF. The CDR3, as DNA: TGCGCCAGCAGCTTAGAGCTAGCGCGGGCCGGGGAGCTGTTTTTT.

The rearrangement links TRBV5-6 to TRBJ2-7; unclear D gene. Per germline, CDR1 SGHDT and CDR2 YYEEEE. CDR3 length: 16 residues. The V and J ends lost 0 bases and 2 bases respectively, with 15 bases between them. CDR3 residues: CASSLVGWAETYEQYF. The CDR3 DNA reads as TGTGCCAGCAGCTTGGTAGGTTGGGCGGAAACCTACGAGCAGTACTTC.

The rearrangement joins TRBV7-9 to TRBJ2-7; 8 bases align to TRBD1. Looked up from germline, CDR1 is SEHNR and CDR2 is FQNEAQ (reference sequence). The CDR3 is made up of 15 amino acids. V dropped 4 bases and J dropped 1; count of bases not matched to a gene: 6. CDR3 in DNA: TGTGCCAGCAGCTCGGTGACAGGGGATTCCTACGAGCAGTACTTC. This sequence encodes CASSSVTGDSYEQYF.

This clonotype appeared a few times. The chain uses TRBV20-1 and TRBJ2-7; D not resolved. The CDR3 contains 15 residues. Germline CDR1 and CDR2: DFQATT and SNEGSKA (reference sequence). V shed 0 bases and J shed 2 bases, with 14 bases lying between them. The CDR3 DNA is TGCAGTGCTAGAGAGGCCAGCTCCTTTACCTACGAGCAGTACTTC. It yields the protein CSAREASSFTYEQYF.

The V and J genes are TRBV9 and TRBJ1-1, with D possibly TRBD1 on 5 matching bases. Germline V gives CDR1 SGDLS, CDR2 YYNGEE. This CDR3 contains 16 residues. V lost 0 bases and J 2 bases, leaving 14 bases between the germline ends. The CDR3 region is CASSVGRGLLNTEAFF. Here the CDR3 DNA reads TGTGCCAGCAGCGTAGGACGGGGACTTCTCAACACTGAAGCTTTCTTT.

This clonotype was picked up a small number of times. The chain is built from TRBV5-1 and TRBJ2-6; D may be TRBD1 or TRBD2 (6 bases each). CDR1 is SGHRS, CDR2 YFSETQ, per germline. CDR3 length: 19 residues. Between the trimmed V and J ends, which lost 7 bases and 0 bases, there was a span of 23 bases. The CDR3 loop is CASYNPRGAHTSGANVLTF. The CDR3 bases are TGCGCCAGCTATAATCCGAGGGGGGCGCACACCTCTGGGGCCAACGTCCTGACTTTC.

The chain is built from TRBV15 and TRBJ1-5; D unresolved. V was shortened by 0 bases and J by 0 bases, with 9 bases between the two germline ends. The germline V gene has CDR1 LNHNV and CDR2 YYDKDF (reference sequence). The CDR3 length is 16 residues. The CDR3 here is CATSRDPSYSNQPQHF. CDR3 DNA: TGTGCCACCAGCAGAGATCCCAGTTATAGCAATCAGCCCCAGCATTTT.

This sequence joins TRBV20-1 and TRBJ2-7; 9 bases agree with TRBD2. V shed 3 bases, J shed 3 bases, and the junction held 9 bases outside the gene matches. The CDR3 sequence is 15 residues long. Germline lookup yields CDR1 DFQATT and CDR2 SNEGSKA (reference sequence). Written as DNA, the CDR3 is TGCAGTGCTAGCGAACAGACTAGCGGCCTCTACGAGCAGTACTTC. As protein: CSASEQTSGLYEQYF.

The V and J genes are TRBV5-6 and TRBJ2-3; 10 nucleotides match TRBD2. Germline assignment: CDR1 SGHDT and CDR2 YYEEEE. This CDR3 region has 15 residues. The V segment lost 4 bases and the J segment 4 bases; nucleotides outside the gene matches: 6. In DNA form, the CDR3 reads TGTGCCAGCAGCCTCCTAGCGGGAGTGGCAGATACGCAGTATTTT. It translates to CASSLLAGVADTQYF. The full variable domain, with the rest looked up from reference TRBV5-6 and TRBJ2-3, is DAGVTQSPTHLIKTRGQQVTLRCSPKSGHDTVSWYQQALGQGPQFIFQYYEEEERQRGNFPDRFSGHQFPNYSSELNVNALLLGDSALYLCASSLLAGVADTQYFGPGTRLTVL.

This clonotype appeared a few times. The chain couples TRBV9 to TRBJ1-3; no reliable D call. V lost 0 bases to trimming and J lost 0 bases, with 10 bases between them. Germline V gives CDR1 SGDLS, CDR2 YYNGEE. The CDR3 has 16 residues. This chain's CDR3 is CASSVAGRSSGNTIYF. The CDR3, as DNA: TGTGCCAGCAGCGTAGCGGGCAGATCCTCTGGAAACACCATATATTTT.

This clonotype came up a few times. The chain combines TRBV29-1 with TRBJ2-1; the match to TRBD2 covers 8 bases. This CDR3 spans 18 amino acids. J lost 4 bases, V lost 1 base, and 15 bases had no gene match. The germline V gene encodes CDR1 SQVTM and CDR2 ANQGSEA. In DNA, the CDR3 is TGCAGCGTTGAAGCGGGGACTAGGCCTTACCGGGAATACAATGAGCAGTTCTTC. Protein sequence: CSVEAGTRPYREYNEQFF.

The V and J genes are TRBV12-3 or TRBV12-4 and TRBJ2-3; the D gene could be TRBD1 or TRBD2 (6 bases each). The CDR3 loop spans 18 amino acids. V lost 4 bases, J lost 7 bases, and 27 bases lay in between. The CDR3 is CASSSILGGESRLHTQYF. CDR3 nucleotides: TGTGCCAGCAGTTCTATACTGGGGGGCGAGTCTAGACTACATACGCAGTATTTT.

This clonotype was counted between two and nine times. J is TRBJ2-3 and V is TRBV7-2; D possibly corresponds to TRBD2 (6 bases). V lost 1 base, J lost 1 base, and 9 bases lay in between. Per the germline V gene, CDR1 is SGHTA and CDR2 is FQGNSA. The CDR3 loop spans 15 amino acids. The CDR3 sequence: CASSLGPSGTDTQYF. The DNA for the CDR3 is TGTGCCAGCAGCTTAGGTCCTAGCGGCACAGATACGCAGTATTTT.

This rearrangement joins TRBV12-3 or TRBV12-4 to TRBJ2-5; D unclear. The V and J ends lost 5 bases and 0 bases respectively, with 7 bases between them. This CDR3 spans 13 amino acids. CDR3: CASSDSYQETQYF. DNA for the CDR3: TGTGCCAGCAGTGACTCGTACCAAGAGACCCAGTACTTC.